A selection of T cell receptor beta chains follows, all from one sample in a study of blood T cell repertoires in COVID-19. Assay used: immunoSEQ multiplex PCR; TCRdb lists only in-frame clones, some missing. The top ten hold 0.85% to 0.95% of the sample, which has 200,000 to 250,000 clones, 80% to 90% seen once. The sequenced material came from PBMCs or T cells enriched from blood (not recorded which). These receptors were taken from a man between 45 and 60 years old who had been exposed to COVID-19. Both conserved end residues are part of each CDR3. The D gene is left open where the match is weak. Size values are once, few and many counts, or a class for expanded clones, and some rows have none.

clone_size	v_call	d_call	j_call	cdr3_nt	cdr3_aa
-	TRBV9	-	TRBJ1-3	TGTGCCAGCAGCGTAGCGGGGGATTCTGGAAACACCATATATTTT	CASSVAGDSGNTIYF
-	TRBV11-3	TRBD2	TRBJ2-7	TGTGCCAGCAGCTTGGGCCTAGCGGGGGGGCTCCTTTTC	CASSLGLAGGLLF
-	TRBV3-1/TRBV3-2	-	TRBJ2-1	TGTGCCAGCAGCCATGGCGGCCACCCGTACAATGAGCAGTTCTTC	CASSHGGHPYNEQFF
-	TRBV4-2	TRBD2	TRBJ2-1	TGTGCCAGCAGCCAAGGACTAGCGGACTCCTACAATGAGCAGTTCTTC	CASSQGLADSYNEQFF
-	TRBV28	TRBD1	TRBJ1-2	TGTGCCAGCAGCAAGACAGGGGTCCGTGGCTACACCTTC	CASSKTGVRGYTF
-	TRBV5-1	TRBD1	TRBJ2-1	TGCGCCAGCAGCTTGGAAGGGACAGGGACCTACAATGAGCAGTTCTTC	CASSLEGTGTYNEQFF
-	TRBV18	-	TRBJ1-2	TGTGCCAGCTCACCATTTTTATCAGGGGAATCTTACACCTTC	CASSPFLSGESYTF
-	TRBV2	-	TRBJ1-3	TGTGCCAGCAGCTCTTTCCACACCATATATTTT	CASSSFHTIYF
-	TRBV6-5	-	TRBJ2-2	TGTGCCAGCAGTACTCCGAACACCGGGGAGCTGTTTTTT	CASSTPNTGELFF
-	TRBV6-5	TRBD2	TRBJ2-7	TGTGCCAGCGAGCTGGGGAGGGGCACCTACGAGCAGTACTTC	CASELGRGTYEQYF
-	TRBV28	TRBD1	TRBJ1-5	TGTGCCAGCAGTTTATGGCTGCCGGGACAGACGAGTTTGGATAGCAATCAGCCCCAGCATTTT	CASSLWLPGQTSLDSNQPQHF
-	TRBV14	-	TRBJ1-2	TGTGCCAGCAGCCTAAATACCGGGATTTCCGGCTACACCTTC	CASSLNTGISGYTF
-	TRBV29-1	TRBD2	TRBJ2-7	TGCAGCGTTGGCCGGGGAGGGGAATCCTACGAGCAGTACTTC	CSVGRGGESYEQYF
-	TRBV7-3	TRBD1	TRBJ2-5	TGTGCCAGCAGCGGGACAGGGTCGGAGACCCAGTACTTC	CASSGTGSETQYF
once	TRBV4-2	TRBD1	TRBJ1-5	TGTGCCAGCAACCTCGAACAGGGGACAGGGTTGGATCAGCCCCAGCATTTT	CASNLEQGTGLDQPQHF
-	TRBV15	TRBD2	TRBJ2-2	TGTGCCACCAGCAGAGGGGAGGGGAAGAACACCGGGGAGCTGTTTTTT	CATSRGEGKNTGELFF
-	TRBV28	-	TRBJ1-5	TGTGCCAGCCTCCGGCCGGGTAGCAATCAGCCCCAGCATTTT	CASLRPGSNQPQHF
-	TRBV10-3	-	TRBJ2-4	TGTGCCATCGCTTCAGCAGGGGCCAAAAACATTCAGTACTTC	CAIASAGAKNIQYF
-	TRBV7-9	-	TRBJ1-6	TGTGCCAGCAGTTCGGCCTCTTCGGCGGGATGGAGATTT	CASSSASSAGWRF
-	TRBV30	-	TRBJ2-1	TGTGCCTGGAGTGTAAGATGGGGGGAAAATGAGCAGTTCTTC	CAWSVRWGENEQFF
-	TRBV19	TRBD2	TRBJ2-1	TGTGCCAGTAGTTATCCTAGCGGGGGGAGCTCCTACAATGAGCAGTTCTTC	CASSYPSGGSSYNEQFF
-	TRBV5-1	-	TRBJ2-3	TGCGCCAGCAGCTTGGGCGGGACTAGCACAGATACGCAGTATTTT	CASSLGGTSTDTQYF
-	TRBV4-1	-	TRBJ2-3	TGCGCCAGCAGCCGGGGACTTAGCGATACGCAGTATTTT	CASSRGLSDTQYF
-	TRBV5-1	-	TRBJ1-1	TGCGCCAGCAGCATCCTAGGCGGGGAGAGCACTGAAGCTTTCTTT	CASSILGGESTEAFF
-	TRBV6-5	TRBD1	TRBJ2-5	TGTGCCACCACAGGGGGCGGCGAGACCCAGTACTTC	CATTGGGETQYF
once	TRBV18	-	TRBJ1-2	TGTGCCAGCTCACCACTGCCCGCGAACTATGGCTACACCTTC	CASSPLPANYGYTF
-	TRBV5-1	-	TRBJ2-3	TGCGCCAGCAGCTTGGGACACTCTCTCACAGATACGCAGTATTTT	CASSLGHSLTDTQYF
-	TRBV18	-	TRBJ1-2	TGTGCCAGCTCGCTAACACAAGGAGAGATTAACTATGGCTACACCTTC	CASSLTQGEINYGYTF
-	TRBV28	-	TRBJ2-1	TGTGCCAGCAGTTTAGTGTCAGGCCCCCACCAGGGCAATGAGCAGTTCTTC	CASSLVSGPHQGNEQFF
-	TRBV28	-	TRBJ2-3	TGTGCCACCAGGGCGGCTTCAACAGATACGCAGTATTTT	CATRAASTDTQYF
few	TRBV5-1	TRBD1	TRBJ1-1	TGCGCCAGCAGCTTGGCGTTGGGGGACAGTCGAGCTTTCTTT	CASSLALGDSRAFF
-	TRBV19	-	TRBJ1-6	TGTGCCAGTACGGCAGGGTGGGAAGTCAATTCACCCCTCCACTTT	CASTAGWEVNSPLHF
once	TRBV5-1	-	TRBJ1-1	TGCGCCAGCAGCTTAGGGAGCTCGAACACTGAAGCTTTCTTT	CASSLGSSNTEAFF
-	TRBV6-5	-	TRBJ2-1	TGTGCCAGCACCCCTGGCCAGAATCAGTTCTTC	CASTPGQNQFF
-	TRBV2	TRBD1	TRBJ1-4	TGTGCCAGCAGTAGGGGGCAAGTTAATGAAAAACTGTTTTTT	CASSRGQVNEKLFF
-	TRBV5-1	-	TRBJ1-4	TGCGCCAGCAGCTTGGGAACAGGAACAAATGAAAAACTGTTTTTT	CASSLGTGTNEKLFF
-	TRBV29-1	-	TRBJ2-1	TGCAGCGGCCAACAGTATCTCTACAATGAGCAGTTCTTC	CSGQQYLYNEQFF
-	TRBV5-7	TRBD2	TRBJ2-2	TGTGCCAGCAGCTCTCAGCGGGGGGCGAACACCGGGGAGCTGTTTTTT	CASSSQRGANTGELFF
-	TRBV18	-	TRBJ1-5	TGTGCCAGCTCACCAATCCGTAGCAATCAGCCCCAGCATTTT	CASSPIRSNQPQHF
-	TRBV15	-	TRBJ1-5	TGTGCCACCAGCAGAGGCGGAGCTGTGCAGCCCCAGCATTTT	CATSRGGAVQPQHF
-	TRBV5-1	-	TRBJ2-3	TGCGCCAGCAGCCCTCTGAGGAGGGATTCGGATACGCAGTATTTT	CASSPLRRDSDTQYF
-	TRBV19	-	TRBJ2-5	TGTGCCAGTAGGCGACCCCCAGGGGAGACCCAGTACTTC	CASRRPPGETQYF
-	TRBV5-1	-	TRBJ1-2	TGCGCCAGCAGCTTGTTCGGGGTTGATGGCTACACCTTC	CASSLFGVDGYTF
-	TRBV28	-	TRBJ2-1	TGTGCCAGCAGTCCCCCCTGGGGGGAGGTCCTGAATGAGCAGTTCTTC	CASSPPWGEVLNEQFF
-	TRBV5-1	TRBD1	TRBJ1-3	TGCGCCAGCAGCCCACCGGGACAGGGAAACACCATATATTTT	CASSPPGQGNTIYF
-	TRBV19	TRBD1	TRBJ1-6	TGTGCCAGTATGGGACAGGGTTTAAGCTCCTATAATTCACCCCTCCACTTT	CASMGQGLSSYNSPLHF
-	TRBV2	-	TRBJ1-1	TGTGCCAGCAGTGAATCAACGGGGGGCACTGAAGCTTTCTTT	CASSESTGGTEAFF
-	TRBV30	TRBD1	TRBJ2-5	TGTGCCTGGAGCGTAGGCTCGACAGGGGGCGCGGGAGAGACCCAGTACTTC	CAWSVGSTGGAGETQYF
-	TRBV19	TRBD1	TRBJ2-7	TGTGCCAGTAGTATAGGTCCGGGACAGTCCTACGAGCAGTACTTC	CASSIGPGQSYEQYF
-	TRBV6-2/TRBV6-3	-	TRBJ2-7	TGTGCCAGCAGTTCTAGCTCCTACGAGCAGTACTTC	CASSSSSYEQYF
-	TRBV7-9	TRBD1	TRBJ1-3	TGTGCCAGCAGCTTTTCCGGGACAGGGGCTTCTGGAAACACCATATATTTT	CASSFSGTGASGNTIYF
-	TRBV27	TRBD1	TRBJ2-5	TGTGCCAGCAGCTCCGGGACAGCTAAAGAGACCCAGTACTTC	CASSSGTAKETQYF
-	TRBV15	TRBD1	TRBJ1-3	TGTGCCACTCGGACAGGAACTGGAAACACCATATATTTT	CATRTGTGNTIYF
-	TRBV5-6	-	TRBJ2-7	TGTGCCAGCAGCCGTATCTCCTACGAGCAGTACTTC	CASSRISYEQYF
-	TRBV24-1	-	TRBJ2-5	TGTGCCACCAGTGATTATGCGGGGATTGAGACCCAGTACTTC	CATSDYAGIETQYF
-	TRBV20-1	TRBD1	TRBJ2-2	TGCAGTGCTAGTGGGACAGGGACCGGGGAGCTGTTTTTT	CSASGTGTGELFF
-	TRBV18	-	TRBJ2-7	TGTGCCAGCTCGTCAACAGGGACCGAGCAGTACTTC	CASSSTGTEQYF
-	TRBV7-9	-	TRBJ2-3	TGTGCCAGCAGCTTAGCGGGCTGGCCCCTCACAGATACGCAGTATTTT	CASSLAGWPLTDTQYF
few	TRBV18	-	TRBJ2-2	TGTGCCAGCCGACACCAGTACAGGGACGGCGGGGAGCTGTTTTTT	CASRHQYRDGGELFF